Listed below are T cell receptor beta chains from one sample, sequenced in a study of OX40 agonist ivuxolimab in advanced cancers. This table comes from immunoSEQ multiplex PCR, and its TCRdb copy is limited to in-frame clones, with some not included. The sample shows around 60,000 clones, around 90% of them seen only once. Here the sequenced sample was CD4+ or CD8+ T cells sorted from blood, taken in a trial of the OX40 agonist ivuxolimab. The receptors stem from an adult with an advanced solid tumor such as melanoma, head and neck, liver or kidney cancer. CDR3s include the opening cysteine and the closing phenylalanine or tryptophan. D genes are given only for firm matches.

d_gene,v_gene,j_gene,len,CDR3aa
TRBD1,TRBV5-1,TRBJ2-3,17,CASSLGIGTGGTDTQYF
.,TRBV9,TRBJ1-1,15,CASSAGRVMNTEAFF
TRBD2,TRBV7-7,TRBJ2-3,15,CASSTGLASTDTQYF
.,TRBV18,TRBJ1-4,15,CASSPSGRTNEKLFF
.,TRBV12-5,TRBJ1-1,13,CASAYSFNTEAFF
.,TRBV2,TRBJ1-3,15,CASSEFSVGVDTIYF
.,TRBV5-6,TRBJ1-2,14,CASSPGARDYGYTF
.,TRBV30,TRBJ1-6,14,CAWSGGQDNSPLHF
TRBD1,TRBV27,TRBJ1-5,14,CASSLVRGRQPQHF
TRBD2,TRBV6-1,TRBJ2-7,14,CASSSSGISYEQYF
TRBD1,TRBV5-1,TRBJ1-2,18,CASSPSVGQGWAGYGYTF
.,TRBV5-1,TRBJ2-2,16,CASSADGRSYTGELFF
.,TRBV5-1,TRBJ1-1,15,CASSLSVQGSAEAFF
TRBD1,TRBV4-1,TRBJ1-1,14,CASSYGTGSTEAFF
TRBD1,TRBV13,TRBJ1-1,17,CASSPTPGTGLNTEAFF
.,TRBV18,TRBJ1-1,14,CASYGGDMNTEAFF
.,TRBV28,TRBJ1-1,13,CAINTGPDTEAFF
.,TRBV19,TRBJ1-2,13,CATRRSGAYGYTF
.,TRBV6-5,TRBJ1-5,12,CASSYSIGAQHF
.,TRBV5-8,TRBJ2-6,16,CASSLSWYSGANVLTF
.,TRBV19,TRBJ1-5,13,CASSVGLGQPQHF
.,TRBV7-2,TRBJ2-5,14,CASSLDTYQETQYF
TRBD2,TRBV7-3,TRBJ2-1,16,CASSPDGTSRRNEQFF
.,TRBV7-3,TRBJ2-5,13,CASSLRRGETQYF
.,TRBV5-1,TRBJ1-2,13,CASSPWGNYGYTF
TRBD2,TRBV29-1,TRBJ2-7,13,CSVVPVTSAEQYF
TRBD2,TRBV5-4,TRBJ2-1,15,CASTPRTSGGDEQFF
.,TRBV19,TRBJ2-2,12,CASTWDTGELFF
.,TRBV29-1,TRBJ1-2,14,CSVEELWQNYGYTF
.,TRBV7-2,TRBJ1-5,15,CASSFSAAGNQPQHF
TRBD1,TRBV6-5,TRBJ1-1,14,CASTKDTGAPEAFF
.,TRBV7-3,TRBJ2-1,13,CASSLGSGNEQFF
TRBD2,TRBV7-2,TRBJ2-5,14,CASSWGTSGETQYF
.,TRBV19,TRBJ2-4,14,CASKGVLQGNIQYF
TRBD1,TRBV29-1,TRBJ2-5,12,CTAGQGKETQYF
TRBD1,TRBV6-5,TRBJ1-2,14,CASRPPGGPYGYTF
.,TRBV2,TRBJ1-4,16,CATLSGASIANEKLFF
TRBD1,TRBV27,TRBJ2-6,18,CASSSWGQGVSGANVLTF
.,TRBV6-4,TRBJ1-1,14,CASSEEVRSTEAFF
TRBD1,TRBV9,TRBJ2-1,20,CASSANPGQGLKSSYNEQFF
.,TRBV11-2,TRBJ1-1,13,CASSSFRGTEAFF
.,TRBV5-1,TRBJ2-5,15,CASSLEWGDGETQYF
.,TRBV5-6,TRBJ1-1,13,CASSLVSGVGAFF
.,TRBV2,TRBJ1-1,15,CASSARRQLNTEAFF
.,TRBV6-5,TRBJ2-3,15,CASSYHTVGTDTQYF
TRBD1,TRBV11-2,TRBJ1-6,14,CASSSTGTGSPLHF
TRBD1,TRBV5-1,TRBJ2-1,15,CASSFLQGAYNEQFF
.,TRBV29-1,TRBJ2-5,14,CSVVGGQFMETQYF
.,TRBV7-2,TRBJ1-6,12,CASSYYNSPLHF
TRBD1,TRBV7-8,TRBJ1-5,15,CASSLQGARNQPQHF
.,TRBV5-1,TRBJ2-5,12,CASSRSQETQYF
.,TRBV2,TRBJ2-2,11,CASRNTGELFF
.,TRBV27,TRBJ1-2,16,CASSLSIWGPNYGYTF